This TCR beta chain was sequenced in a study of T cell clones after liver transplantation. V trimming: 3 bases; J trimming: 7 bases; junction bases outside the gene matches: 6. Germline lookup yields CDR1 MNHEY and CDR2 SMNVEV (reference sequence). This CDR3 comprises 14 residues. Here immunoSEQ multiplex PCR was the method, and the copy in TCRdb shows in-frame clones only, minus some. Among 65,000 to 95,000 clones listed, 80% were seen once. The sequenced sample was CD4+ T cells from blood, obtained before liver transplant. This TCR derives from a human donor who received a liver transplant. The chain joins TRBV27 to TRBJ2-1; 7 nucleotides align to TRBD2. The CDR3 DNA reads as TGTGCCAGCAGTTTCCGCACTAGCGCTAATGAGCAGTTCTTC. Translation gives CASSFRTSANEQFF.